Presented here are 2 T cell receptor beta chains from one specimen sequenced in a study of cytomegalovirus exposure and HLA in healthy donors. The PCR used 60 Vbeta and 13 Jbeta primers. Assay used: immunoSEQ multiplex PCR; TCRdb lists only in-frame clones, some missing. The data contain under 200,000 clones, 60% to 85% of them seen just once; the ten biggest clones take up about 3.8%. Sequenced input: PBMCs. The receptors shown here come from a man in his thirties or forties in good health and CMV-seropositive.

This clone was observed a single time. This sequence joins TRBV30 and TRBJ2-2, with 8 bases aligning to TRBD1. The germline gives CDR1 GTSNPN, CDR2 SVGIG (reference sequence). Trimming cost V 1 base and J 5 bases; bases outside gene matches: 9. CDR3 length equals 16 residues. Here the CDR3 DNA reads TGTGCCTGGAGTGGTGCCCGGACAGGGCTTACCGGGGAGCTGTTTTTT. Residues: CAWSGARTGLTGELFF.

This chain joins TRBV30 and TRBJ2-3, with D possibly matching TRBD2 (5 bases). Between the trimmed V and J ends, which lost 3 bases and 1 base, there was a span of 11 bases. Germline V gene data show CDR1 as GTSNPN and CDR2 as SVGIG (reference sequence). The CDR3 covers 14 residues. The CDR3 sequence is CAWSGGPGTDTQYF. CDR3 nucleotide sequence: TGTGCCTGGAGCGGCGGGCCTGGCACAGATACGCAGTATTTT.